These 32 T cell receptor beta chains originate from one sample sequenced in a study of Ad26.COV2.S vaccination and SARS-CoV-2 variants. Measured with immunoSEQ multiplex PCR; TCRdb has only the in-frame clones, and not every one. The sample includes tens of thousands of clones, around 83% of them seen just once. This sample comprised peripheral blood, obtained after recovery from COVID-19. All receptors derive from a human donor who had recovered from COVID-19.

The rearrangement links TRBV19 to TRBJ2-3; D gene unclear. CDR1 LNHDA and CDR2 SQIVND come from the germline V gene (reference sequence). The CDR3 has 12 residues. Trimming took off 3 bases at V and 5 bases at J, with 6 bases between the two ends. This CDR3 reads CASSIGRDTQYF. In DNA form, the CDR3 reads TGTGCCAGTAGTATTGGTCGAGATACGCAGTATTTT. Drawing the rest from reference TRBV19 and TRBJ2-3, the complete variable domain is DGGITQSPKYLFRKEGQNVTLSCEQNLNHDAMYWYRQDPGQGLRLIYYSQIVNDFQKGDIAEGYSVSREKKESFPLTVTSAQKNPTAFYLCASSIGRDTQYFGPGTRLTVL.

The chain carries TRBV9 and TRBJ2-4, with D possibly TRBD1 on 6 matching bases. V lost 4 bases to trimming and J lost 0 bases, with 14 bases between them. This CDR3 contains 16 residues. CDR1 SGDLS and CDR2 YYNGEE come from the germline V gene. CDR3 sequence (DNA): TGTGCCAGCAGCCCCGGGACATCCCTAGCCAAAAACATTCAGTACTTC. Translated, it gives CASSPGTSLAKNIQYF. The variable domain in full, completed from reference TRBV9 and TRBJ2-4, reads DSGVTQTPKHLITATGQRVTLRCSPRSGDLSVYWYQQSLDQGLQFLIQYYNGEERAKGNILERFSAQQFPDLHSELNLSSLELGDSALYFCASSPGTSLAKNIQYFGAGTRLSVL.

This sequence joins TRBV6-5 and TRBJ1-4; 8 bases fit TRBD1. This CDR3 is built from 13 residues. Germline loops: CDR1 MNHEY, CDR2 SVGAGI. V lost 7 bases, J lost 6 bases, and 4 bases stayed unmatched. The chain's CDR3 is CASNQGAYEKLFF. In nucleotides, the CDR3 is TGTGCCAGCAACCAGGGGGCGTATGAAAAACTGTTTTTT.

The CDR3 reads CASSQVTGPGNTIYF. For the CDR3, the DNA is TGTGCCAGCAGCCAAGTGACAGGGCCTGGAAACACCATATATTTT. The rearrangement links TRBV4-2 to TRBJ1-3, with 7 bases identical to TRBD1. Germline V gene data show CDR1 as LGHNA and CDR2 as YNFKEQ. CDR3 length: 15 amino acids. V shed 1 base and J 2 bases; nucleotides not matched to a gene: 2.

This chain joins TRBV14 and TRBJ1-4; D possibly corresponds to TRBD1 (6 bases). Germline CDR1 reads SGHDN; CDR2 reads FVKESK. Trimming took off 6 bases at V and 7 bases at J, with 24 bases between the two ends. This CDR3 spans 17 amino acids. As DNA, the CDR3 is TGTGCCAGCAGTCCTCTCCTGGGGGAACAGGGAGGTGAAAAACTGTTTTTT. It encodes CASSPLLGEQGGEKLFF.

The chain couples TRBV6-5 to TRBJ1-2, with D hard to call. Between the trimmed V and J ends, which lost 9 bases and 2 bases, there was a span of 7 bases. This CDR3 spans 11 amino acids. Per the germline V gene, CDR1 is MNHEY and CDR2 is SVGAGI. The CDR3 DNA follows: TGTGCCAGTGACGGAAACTATGGCTACACCTTC. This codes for CASDGNYGYTF.

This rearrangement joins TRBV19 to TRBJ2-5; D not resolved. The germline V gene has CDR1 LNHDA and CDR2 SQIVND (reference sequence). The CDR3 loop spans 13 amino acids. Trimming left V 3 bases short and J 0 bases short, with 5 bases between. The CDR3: CASSINYQETQYF. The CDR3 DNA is TGTGCCAGTAGTATCAACTACCAAGAGACCCAGTACTTC.

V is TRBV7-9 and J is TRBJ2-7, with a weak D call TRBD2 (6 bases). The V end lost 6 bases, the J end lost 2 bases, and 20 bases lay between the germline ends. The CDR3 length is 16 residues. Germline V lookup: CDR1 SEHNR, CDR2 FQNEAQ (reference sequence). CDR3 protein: CASSPHVGLLPYEQYF. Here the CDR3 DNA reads TGTGCCAGCAGTCCCCATGTAGGACTACTCCCCTACGAGCAGTACTTC.

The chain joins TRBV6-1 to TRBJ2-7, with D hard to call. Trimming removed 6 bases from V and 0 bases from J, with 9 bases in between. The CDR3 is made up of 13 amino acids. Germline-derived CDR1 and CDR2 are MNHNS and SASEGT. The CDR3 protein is CASSRRSSYEQYV. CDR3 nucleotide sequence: TGTGCCAGCAGCCGCAGAAGCTCCTACGAGCAGTACGTC.

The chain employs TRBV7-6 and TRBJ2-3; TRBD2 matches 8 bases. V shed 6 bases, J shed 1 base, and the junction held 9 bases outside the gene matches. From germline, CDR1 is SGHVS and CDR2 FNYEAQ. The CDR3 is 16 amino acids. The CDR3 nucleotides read TGTGCCAGCAGTTACAGGCGGGGGGCGGGCACAGATACGCAGTATTTT. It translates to CASSYRRGAGTDTQYF. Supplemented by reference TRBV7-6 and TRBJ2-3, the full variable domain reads GAGVSQSPRYKVTKRGQDVALRCDPISGHVSLYWYRQALGQGPEFLTYFNYEAQQDKSGLPNDRFSAERPEGSISTLTIQRTEQRDSAMYRCASSYRRGAGTDTQYFGPGTRLTVL.

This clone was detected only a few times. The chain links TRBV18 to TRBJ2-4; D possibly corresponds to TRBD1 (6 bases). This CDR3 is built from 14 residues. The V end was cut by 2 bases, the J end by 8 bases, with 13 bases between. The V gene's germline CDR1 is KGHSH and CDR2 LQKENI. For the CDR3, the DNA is TGTGCCAGCTCACCAGCAACAGGGTGGGACATTCAGTACTTC. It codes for CASSPATGWDIQYF.

CDR3 residues: CASSPPDRNNEQFF. CDR3 DNA: TGTGCCAGCTCACCACCTGACAGAAACAATGAGCAGTTCTTC. The chain uses TRBV18 and TRBJ2-1; D is perhaps TRBD1 (5 bases). V dropped 0 bases and J dropped 5 bases, with 8 bases sitting between them. Germline V CDR1 and CDR2: KGHSH, LQKENI. The CDR3 is made up of 14 amino acids.

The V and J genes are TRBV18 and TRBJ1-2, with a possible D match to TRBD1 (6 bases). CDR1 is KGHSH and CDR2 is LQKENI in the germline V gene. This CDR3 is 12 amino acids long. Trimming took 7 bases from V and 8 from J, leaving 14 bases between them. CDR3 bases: TGTGCCAGCTTACAGGGAAACGGGGGCTACACCTTC. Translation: CASLQGNGGYTF.

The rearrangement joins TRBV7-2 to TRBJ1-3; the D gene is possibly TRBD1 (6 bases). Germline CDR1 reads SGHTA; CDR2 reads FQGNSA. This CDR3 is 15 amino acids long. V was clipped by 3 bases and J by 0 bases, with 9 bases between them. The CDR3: CASSFGQSSGNTIYF. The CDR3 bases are TGTGCCAGCAGCTTCGGACAGAGCTCTGGAAACACCATATATTTT.

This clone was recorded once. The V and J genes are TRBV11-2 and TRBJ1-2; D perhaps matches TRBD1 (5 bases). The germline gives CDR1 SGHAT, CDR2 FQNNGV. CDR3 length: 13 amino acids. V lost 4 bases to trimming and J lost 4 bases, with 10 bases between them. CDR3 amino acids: CASSSGGAYGYTF. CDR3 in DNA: TGTGCCAGCAGCTCCGGCGGGGCCTATGGCTACACCTTC.

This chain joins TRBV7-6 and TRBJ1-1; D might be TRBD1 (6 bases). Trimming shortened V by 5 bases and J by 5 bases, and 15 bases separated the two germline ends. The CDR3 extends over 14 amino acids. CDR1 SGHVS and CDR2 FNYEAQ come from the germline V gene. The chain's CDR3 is CASSRQELGTEAFF. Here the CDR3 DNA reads TGTGCCAGCAGCCGACAGGAGCTTGGGACTGAAGCTTTCTTT.

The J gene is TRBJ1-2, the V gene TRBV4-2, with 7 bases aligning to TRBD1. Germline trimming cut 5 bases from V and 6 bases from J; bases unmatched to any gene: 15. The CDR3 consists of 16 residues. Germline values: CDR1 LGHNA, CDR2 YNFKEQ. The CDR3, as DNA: TGTGCCAGCAGCAGGAGACTTACAGGGGACGAAGATGGCTACACCTTC. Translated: CASSRRLTGDEDGYTF.

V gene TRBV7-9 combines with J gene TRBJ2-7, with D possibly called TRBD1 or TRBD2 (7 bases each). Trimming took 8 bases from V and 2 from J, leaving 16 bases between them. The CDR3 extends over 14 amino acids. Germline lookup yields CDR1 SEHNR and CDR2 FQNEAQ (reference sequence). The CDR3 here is CASSPGGGPYEQYV. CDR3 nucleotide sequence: TGTGCCAGCTCCCCAGGGGGGGGCCCCTACGAGCAGTACGTC.

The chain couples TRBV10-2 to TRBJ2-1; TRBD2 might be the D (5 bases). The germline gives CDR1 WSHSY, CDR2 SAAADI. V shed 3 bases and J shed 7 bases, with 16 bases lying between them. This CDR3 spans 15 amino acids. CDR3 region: CASSESYGVVNEQFF. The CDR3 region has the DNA TGCGCCAGCAGTGAATCATACGGGGTCGTTAATGAGCAGTTCTTC.

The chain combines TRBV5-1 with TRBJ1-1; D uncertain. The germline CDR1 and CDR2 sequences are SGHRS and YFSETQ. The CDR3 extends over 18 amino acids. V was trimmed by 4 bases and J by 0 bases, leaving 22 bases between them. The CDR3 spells CASSPQGPGAIMNTEAFF. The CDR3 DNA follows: TGCGCCAGCAGCCCTCAAGGACCCGGAGCGATAATGAACACTGAAGCTTTCTTT.

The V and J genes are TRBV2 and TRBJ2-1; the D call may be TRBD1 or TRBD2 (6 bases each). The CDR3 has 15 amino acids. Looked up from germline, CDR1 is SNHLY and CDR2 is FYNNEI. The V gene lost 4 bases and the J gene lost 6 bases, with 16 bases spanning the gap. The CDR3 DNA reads TGTGCCAGCAGTGTCTCGGGGGTAGGGGGCAATGAGCAGTTCTTC. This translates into CASSVSGVGGNEQFF.

The CDR3 sequence: CASSQDYEGEQYF. The CDR3 DNA reads as TGCGCCAGCAGCCAAGATTATGAGGGAGAGCAGTACTTC. The chain is built from TRBV4-1 and TRBJ2-7, with D perhaps TRBD2 (5 bases). Germline V gives CDR1 MGHRA, CDR2 YSYEKL. V lost 0 bases, J lost 7 bases, and 10 bases lay in between. This CDR3 has 13 residues.

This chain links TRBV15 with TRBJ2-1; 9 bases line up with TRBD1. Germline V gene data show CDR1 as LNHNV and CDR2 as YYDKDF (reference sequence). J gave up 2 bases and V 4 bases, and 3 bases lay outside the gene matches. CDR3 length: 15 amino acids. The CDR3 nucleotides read TGTGCCACCAGCAATAGACAGGGGGCCTACAATGAGCAGTTCTTC. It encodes CATSNRQGAYNEQFF.

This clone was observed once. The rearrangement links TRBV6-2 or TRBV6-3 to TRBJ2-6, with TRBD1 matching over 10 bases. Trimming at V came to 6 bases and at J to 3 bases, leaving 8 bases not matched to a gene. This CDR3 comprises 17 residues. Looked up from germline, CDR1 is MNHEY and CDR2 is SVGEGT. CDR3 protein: CASSDGQGGNGANVLTF. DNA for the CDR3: TGTGCCAGCAGCGACGGACAGGGGGGAAATGGGGCCAACGTCCTGACTTTC.

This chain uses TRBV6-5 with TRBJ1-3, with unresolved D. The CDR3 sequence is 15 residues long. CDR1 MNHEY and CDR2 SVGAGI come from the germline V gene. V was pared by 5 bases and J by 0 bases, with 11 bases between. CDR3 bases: TGTGCCAGCAGTCGAGATGGGAGCTCTGGAAACACCATATATTTT. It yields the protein CASSRDGSSGNTIYF.

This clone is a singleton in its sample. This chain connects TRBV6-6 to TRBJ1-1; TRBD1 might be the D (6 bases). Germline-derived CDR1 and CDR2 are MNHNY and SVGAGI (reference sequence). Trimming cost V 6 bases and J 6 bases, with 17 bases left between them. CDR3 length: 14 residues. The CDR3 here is CASSRQGRHAEAFF. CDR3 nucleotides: TGTGCCAGCAGCCGTCAGGGGCGGCACGCTGAAGCTTTCTTT.

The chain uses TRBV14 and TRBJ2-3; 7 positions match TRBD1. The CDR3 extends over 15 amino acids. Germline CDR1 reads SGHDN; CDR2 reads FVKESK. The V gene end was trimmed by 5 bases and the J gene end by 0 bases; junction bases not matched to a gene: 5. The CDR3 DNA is TGTGCCAGCAGCGAAACGACAGGGAGCACAGATACGCAGTATTTT. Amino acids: CASSETTGSTDTQYF.

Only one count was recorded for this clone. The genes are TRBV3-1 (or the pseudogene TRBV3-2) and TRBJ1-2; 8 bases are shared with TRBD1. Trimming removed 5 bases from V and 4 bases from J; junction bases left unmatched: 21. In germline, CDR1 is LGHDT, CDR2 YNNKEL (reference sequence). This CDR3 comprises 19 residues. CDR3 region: CASSGAILDREPFSYGYTF. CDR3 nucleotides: TGTGCCAGCAGCGGAGCCATATTGGACAGGGAGCCATTTTCCTATGGCTACACCTTC.

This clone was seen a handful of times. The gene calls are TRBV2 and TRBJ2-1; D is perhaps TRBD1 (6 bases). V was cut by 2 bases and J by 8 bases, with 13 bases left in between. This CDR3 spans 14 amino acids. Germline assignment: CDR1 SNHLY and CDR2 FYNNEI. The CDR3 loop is CASSESRTDYEQFF. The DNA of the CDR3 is TGTGCCAGCAGTGAATCCCGGACAGATTATGAGCAGTTCTTC.

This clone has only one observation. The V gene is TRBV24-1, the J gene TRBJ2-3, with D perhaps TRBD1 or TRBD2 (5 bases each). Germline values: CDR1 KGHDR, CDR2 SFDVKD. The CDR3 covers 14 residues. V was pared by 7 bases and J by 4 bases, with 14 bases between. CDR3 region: CATRGRGFADTQYF. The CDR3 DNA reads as TGTGCCACCAGGGGACGCGGGTTCGCAGATACGCAGTATTTT.

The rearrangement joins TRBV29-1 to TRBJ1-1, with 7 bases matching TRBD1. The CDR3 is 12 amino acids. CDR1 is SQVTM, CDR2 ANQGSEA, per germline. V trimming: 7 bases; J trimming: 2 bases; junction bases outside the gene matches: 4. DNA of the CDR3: TGCAGCGCCGACAGGGCTAACACTGAAGCTTTCTTT. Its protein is CSADRANTEAFF.

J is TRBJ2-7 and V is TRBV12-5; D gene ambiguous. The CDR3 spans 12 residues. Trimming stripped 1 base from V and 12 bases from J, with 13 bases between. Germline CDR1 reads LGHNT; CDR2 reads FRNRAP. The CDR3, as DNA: TGTGCTAGTGGTTTGGAGGTCGGTCTAACGTACTTC. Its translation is CASGLEVGLTYF.